This paragraph reports one TCR beta chain. Its antigen is undetermined. Germline loops: CDR1 SGDLS, CDR2 YYNGEE. This CDR3 contains 14 residues. No DNA is given; TCRdb re-called the 5' RACE reads and lists each CDR3 protein once. The sample has 140,000 to 150,000 distinct CDR3 sequences. The data stem from a study of monozygotic twins with inflammatory bowel disease. The study, taken as a whole, reports: IBD patients showed reduced TCRbeta diversity (inverse Simpson) versus healthy co-twins.

Sequencing used blood. The TCR was taken from a human donor with ulcerative colitis or Crohn's disease, or a healthy co-twin of an affected twin (not recorded which). The V gene is TRBV9, the J gene TRBJ2-2. CDR3 amino acids: CASSGSANTGELFF.